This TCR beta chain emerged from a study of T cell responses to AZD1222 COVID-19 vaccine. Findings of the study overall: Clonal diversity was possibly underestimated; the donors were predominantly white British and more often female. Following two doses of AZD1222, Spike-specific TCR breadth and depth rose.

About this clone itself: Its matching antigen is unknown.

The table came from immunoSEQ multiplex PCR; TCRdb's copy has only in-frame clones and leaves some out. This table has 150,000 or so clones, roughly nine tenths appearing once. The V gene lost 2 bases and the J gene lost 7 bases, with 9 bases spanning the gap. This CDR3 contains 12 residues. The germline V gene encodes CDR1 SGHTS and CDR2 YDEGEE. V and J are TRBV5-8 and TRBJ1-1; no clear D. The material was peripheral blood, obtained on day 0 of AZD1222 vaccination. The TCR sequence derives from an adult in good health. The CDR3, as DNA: TGTGCCAGCAGCTTTTACAGCCGTGAAGCTTTCTTT. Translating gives CASSFYSREAFF.